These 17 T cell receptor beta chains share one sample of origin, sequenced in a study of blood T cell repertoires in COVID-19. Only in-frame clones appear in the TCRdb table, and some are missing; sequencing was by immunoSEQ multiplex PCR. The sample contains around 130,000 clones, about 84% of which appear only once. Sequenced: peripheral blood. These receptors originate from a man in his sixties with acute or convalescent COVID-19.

CDR3 in DNA: TGTGCCAGCAGTCCAAGGACCGGACTTTCGACACCCCTCCACTTT. Translation gives CASSPRTGLSTPLHF. The genes are TRBV28 and TRBJ1-6, with D unresolved. The CDR3 sequence is 15 residues long. The germline V and J ends were trimmed by 5 bases and 11 bases, with 19 bases remaining between them. Per the germline V gene, CDR1 is MDHEN and CDR2 is SYDVKM.

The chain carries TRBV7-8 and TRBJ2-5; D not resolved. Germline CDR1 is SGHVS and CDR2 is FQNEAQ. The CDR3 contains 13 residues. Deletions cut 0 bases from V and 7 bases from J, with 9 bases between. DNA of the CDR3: TGTGCCAGCAGCTTAGCCCCTCCGGGGACCCAGTACTTC. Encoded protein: CASSLAPPGTQYF.

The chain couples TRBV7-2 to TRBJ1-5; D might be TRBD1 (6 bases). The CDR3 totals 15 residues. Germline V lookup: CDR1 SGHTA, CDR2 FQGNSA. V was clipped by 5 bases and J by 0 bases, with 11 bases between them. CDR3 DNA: TGTGCCAGCAGCCGGACAGCGAATAGCAATCAGCCCCAGCATTTT. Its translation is CASSRTANSNQPQHF.

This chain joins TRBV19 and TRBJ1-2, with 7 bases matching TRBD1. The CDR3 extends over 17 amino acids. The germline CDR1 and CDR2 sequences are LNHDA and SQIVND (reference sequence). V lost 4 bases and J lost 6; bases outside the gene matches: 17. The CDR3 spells CASSNRQGILTADGYTF. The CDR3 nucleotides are TGTGCCAGTAGTAATCGACAGGGAATACTCACGGCGGATGGCTACACCTTC.

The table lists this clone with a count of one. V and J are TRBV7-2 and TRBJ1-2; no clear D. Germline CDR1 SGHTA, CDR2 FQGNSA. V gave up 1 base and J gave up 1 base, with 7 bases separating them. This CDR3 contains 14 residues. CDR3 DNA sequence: TGTGCCAGCAGCTTAGTCGTAGTTAACTATGGCTACACCTTC. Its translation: CASSLVVVNYGYTF.

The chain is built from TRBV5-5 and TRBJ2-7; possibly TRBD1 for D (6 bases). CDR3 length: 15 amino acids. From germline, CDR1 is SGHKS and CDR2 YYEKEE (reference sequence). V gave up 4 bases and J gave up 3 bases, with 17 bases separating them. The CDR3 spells CASSPAGTSVYEQYF. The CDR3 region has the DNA TGTGCCAGCAGCCCCGCCGGGACATCCGTCTACGAGCAGTACTTC. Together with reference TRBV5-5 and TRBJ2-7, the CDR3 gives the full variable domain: DAGVTQSPTHLIKTRGQQVTLRCSPISGHKSVSWYQQVLGQGPQFIFQYYEKEERGRGNFPDRFSARQFPNYSSELNVNALLLGDSALYLCASSPAGTSVYEQYFGPGTRLTVT.

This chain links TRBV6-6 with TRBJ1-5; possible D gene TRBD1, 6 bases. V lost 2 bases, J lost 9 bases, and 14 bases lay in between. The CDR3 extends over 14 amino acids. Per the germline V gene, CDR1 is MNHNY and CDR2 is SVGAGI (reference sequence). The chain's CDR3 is CASSYAGGTRPQHF. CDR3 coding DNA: TGTGCCAGCAGTTACGCTGGGGGCACGAGGCCCCAGCATTTT.

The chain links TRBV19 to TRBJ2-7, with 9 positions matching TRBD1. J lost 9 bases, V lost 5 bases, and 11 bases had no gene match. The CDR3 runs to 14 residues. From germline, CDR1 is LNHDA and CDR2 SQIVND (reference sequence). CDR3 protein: CASSSTGGTGAQYF. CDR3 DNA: TGTGCCAGTAGTTCGACAGGGGGTACTGGGGCGCAGTACTTC.

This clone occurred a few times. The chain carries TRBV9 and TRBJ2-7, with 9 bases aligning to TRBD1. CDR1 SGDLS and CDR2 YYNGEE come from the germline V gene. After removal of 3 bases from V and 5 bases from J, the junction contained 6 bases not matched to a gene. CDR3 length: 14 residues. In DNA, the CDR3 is TGTGCCAGCAGCGCCCGGGACAGGGTCGACGAGCAGTACTTC. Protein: CASSARDRVDEQYF.

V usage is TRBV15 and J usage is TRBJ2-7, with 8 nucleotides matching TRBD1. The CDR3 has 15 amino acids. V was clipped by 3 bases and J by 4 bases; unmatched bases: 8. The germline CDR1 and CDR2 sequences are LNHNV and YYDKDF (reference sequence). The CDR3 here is CATSSGQGQLYEQYF. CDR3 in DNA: TGTGCCACCAGCAGTGGACAGGGTCAGCTTTACGAGCAGTACTTC.

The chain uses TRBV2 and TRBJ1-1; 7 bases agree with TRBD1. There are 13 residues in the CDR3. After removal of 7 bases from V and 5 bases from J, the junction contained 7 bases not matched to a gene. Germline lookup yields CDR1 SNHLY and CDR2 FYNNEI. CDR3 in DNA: TGTGCCAGCATCTCGACAGGGACGACTGAAGCTTTCTTT. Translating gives CASISTGTTEAFF.

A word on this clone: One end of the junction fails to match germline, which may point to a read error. The CDR3 nucleotides are TGTGCTAGCAGCCCCCTGACACTAGCGGGAGATTGGAATGAGCAGTTCTTC. Protein product: CASSPLTLAGDWNEQFF. The gene calls are TRBV7-7 and TRBJ2-1, with TRBD2 identical over 11 bases. This CDR3 is built from 17 residues. Germline lookup yields CDR1 SSHAT and CDR2 FNYEAQ (reference sequence).

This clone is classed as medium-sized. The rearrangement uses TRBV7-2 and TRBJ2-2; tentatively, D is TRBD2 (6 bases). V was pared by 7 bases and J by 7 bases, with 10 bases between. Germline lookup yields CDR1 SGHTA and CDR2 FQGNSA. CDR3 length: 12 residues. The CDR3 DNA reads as TGTGCCAGCACCGGGGGTTTCGGGGAGCTGTTTTTT. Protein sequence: CASTGGFGELFF.

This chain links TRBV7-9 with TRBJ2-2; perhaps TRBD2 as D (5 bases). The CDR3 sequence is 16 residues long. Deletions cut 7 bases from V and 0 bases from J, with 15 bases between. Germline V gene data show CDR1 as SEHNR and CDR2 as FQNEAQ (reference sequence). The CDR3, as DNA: TGTGCCAGCACCGCCGGTCCCGGGGCGAACACCGGGGAGCTGTTTTTT. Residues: CASTAGPGANTGELFF.

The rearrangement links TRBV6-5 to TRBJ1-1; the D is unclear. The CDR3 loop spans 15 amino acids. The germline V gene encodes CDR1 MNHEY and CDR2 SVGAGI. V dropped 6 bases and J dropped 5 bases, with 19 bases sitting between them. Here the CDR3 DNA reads TGTGCCAGCAGCACCTTTTACGCGGGGAGGACTGAAGCTTTCTTT. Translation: CASSTFYAGRTEAFF.

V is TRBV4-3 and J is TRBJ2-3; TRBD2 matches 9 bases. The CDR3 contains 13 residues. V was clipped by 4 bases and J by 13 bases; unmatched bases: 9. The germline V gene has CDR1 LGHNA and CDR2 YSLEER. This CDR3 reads CASSPRLAEREYF. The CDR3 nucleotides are TGCGCCAGCAGCCCCAGACTAGCGGAGAGGGAGTATTTT.

CDR3 loop: CASSQDSERMNTEAFF. The CDR3 bases are TGCGCCAGCAGCCAAGATTCGGAGCGGATGAACACTGAAGCTTTCTTT. J is TRBJ1-1 and V is TRBV4-1; D uncertain. With 0 bases removed from V and 0 bases from J, the gap between germline ends came to 11 bases. The CDR3 sequence is 16 residues long. Per germline, CDR1 MGHRA and CDR2 YSYEKL.